The entry below gives a single T cell receptor (beta chain) sequence along with its context. This entry is derived from a study of shared T cell receptors in the human thymus. The protocol was immunoSEQ multiplex PCR, while the TCRdb copy is restricted to in-frame clones and leaves out a portion. The table shows approximately 660,000 clones, with roughly 90% occurring only once. Germline CDR1 reads MNHEY; CDR2 reads SVGAGI. V shed 9 bases and J shed 5 bases, with 9 bases lying between them. The CDR3 consists of 11 residues. These same data were also listed under a study on human thymus T cells. That report notes: Samples came from healthy Finnish infants during open corrective cardiac surgery. Thymic material originated from resections removed in the course of corrective heart surgery. Gene usage for V and J segments appeared biased in thymic and blood repertoires.

The sequence was collected from a boy in the first two years of life with a congenital heart defect. Sequenced: thymocytes. The V and J genes are TRBV6-5 and TRBJ2-3, with TRBD2 as a possible D gene (5 bases). Here the CDR3 reads CASARGDTQYF. The CDR3 DNA reads TGTGCCAGTGCACGGGGAGATACGCAGTATTTT.